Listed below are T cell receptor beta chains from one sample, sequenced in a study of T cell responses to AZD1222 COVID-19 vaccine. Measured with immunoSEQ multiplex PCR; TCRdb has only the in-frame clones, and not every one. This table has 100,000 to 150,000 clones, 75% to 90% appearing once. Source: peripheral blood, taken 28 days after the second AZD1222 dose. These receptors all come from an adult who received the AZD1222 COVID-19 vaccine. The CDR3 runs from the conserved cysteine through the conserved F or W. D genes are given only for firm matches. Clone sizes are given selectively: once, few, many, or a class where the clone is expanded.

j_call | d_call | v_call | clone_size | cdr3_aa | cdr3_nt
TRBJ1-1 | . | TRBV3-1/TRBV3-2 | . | CASSLRDTEAFF | TGTGCCAGCAGCCTTCGGGACACTGAAGCTTTCTTT
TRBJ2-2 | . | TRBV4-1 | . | CASSRKGNFDSAGGELFF | TGCGCCAGCAGCCGTAAGGGCAACTTCGACAGCGCCGGCGGGGAGCTGTTTTTT
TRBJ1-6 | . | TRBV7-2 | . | CASSLDSSSYNSPLHF | TGTGCCAGCAGCTTGGACAGTAGCTCCTATAATTCACCCCTCCACTTT
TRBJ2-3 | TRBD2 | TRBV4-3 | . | CASSQEKLAGFTDTQYF | TGCGCCAGCAGCCAAGAAAAGCTAGCGGGGTTCACAGATACGCAGTATTTT
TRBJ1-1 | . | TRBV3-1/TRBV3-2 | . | CASSQVGVEAFF | TGTGCCAGCAGCCAAGTAGGGGTTGAAGCTTTCTTT
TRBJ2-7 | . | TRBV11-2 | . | CASSLGQKTPYEQYF | TGTGCCAGCAGCTTAGGCCAAAAAACTCCCTACGAGCAGTACTTC
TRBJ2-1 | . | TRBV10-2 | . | CASSTLDNVQFF | TGCGCCAGCAGCACACTCGACAATGTGCAGTTCTTC
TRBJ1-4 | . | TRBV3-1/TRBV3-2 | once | CASSQDPPTKLFF | TGTGCCAGCAGCCAAGATCCCCCCACAAAACTGTTTTTT
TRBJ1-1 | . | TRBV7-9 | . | CASSLKGVTEAFF | TGTGCCAGCAGCCTAAAAGGGGTCACTGAAGCTTTCTTT
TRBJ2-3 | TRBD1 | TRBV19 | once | CASSLQGEGTDTQYF | TGTGCCAGTAGTCTACAGGGGGAGGGCACAGATACGCAGTATTTT
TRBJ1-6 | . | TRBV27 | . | CASSITFTQSSYNSPLHF | TGTGCCAGCAGTATCACATTCACCCAGAGCTCCTATAATTCACCCCTCCACTTT
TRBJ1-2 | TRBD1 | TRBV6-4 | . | CASSDTRDSGYTF | TGTGCCAGCAGTGACACCCGGGACAGTGGCTACACCTTC
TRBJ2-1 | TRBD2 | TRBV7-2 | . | CASSLVAGHNEQFF | TGTGCCAGCAGCTTAGTAGCGGGGCACAATGAGCAGTTCTTC
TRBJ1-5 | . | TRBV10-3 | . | CAIRGGANQPQHF | TGTGCCATCAGGGGGGGGGCCAATCAGCCCCAGCATTTT
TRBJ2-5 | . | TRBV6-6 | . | CASTYHGETQYF | TGTGCCAGCACCTACCATGGGGAGACCCAGTACTTC
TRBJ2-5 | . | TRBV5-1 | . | CASSSPYETQYF | TGCGCCAGCAGCTCCCCCTATGAGACCCAGTACTTC
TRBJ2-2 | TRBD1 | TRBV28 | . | CASSLRGRAGELFF | TGTGCCAGCAGTTTGAGGGGGCGGGCCGGGGAGCTGTTTTTT
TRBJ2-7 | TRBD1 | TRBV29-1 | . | CSVERTGGHEQYF | TGCAGCGTTGAACGGACAGGGGGACACGAGCAGTACTTC
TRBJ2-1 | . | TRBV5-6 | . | CASSPPKGSTTFF | TGTGCCAGCAGCCCCCCGAAGGGATCCACCACGTTCTTC
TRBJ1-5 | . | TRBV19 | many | CASSIDFDNNQPQHF | TGTGCCAGTAGTATAGATTTCGACAACAATCAGCCCCAGCATTTT
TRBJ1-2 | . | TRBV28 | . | CASSLTGSGYTF | TGTGCCAGCAGTTTAACAGGGAGTGGCTACACCTTC
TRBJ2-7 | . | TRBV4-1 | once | CASSQHRVAGQFYEQYF | TGCGCCAGCAGCCAACACCGGGTGGCTGGACAGTTCTACGAGCAGTACTTC
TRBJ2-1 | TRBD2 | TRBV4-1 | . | CASSQDPAGGYNEQFF | TGCGCCAGCAGCCAAGATCCGGCGGGGGGATACAATGAGCAGTTCTTC
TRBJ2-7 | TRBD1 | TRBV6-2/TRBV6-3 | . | CASSYPGQGAYEQYF | TGTGCCAGCAGTTACCCGGGACAGGGGGCCTACGAGCAGTACTTC
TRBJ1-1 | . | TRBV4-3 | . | CASSQDVRAGTEAFF | TGCGCCAGCAGCCAAGACGTTAGGGCTGGAACTGAAGCTTTCTTT
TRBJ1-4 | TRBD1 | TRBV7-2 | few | CASRPDRGGEKLFF | TGTGCCAGCAGACCCGACAGGGGTGGGGAAAAACTGTTTTTT
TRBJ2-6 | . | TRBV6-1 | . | CASSEGLLSLGANVLTF | TGTGCCAGCAGTGAGGGGTTACTGAGTCTTGGGGCCAACGTCCTGACTTTC
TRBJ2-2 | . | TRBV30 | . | CAWSVQGPTGELFF | TGTGCCTGGAGTGTCCAGGGCCCCACCGGGGAGCTGTTTTTT
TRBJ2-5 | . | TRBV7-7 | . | CASSLSRGPGETQYF | TGTGCCAGCAGCTTATCAAGGGGCCCCGGAGAGACCCAGTACTTC